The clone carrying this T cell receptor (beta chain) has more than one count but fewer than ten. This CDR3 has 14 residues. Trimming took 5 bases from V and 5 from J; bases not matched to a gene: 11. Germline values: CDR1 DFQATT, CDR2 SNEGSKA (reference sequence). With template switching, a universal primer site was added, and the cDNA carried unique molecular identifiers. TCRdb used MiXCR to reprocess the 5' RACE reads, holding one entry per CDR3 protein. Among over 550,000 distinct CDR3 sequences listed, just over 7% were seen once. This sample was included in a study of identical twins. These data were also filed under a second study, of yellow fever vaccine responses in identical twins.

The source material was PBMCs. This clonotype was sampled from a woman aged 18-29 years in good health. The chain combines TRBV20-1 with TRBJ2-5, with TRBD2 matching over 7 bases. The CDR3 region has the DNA TGCAGTGCTGACCGGACTAGTTCTCCGGAGACCCAGTACTTC. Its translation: CSADRTSSPETQYF.